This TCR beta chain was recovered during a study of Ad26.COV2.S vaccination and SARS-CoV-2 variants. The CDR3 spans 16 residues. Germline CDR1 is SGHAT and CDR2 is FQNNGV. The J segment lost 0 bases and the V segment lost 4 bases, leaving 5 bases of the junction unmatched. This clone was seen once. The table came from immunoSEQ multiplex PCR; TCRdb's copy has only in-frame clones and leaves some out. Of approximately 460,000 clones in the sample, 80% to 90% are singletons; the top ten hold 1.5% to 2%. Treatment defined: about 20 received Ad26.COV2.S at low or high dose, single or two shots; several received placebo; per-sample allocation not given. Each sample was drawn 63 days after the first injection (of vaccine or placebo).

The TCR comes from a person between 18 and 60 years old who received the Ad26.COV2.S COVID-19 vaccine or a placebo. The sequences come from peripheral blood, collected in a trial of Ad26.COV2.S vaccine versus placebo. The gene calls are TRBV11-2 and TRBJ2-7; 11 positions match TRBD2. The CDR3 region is CASSSRLAGSSYEQYF. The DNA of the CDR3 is TGTGCCAGCAGCTCGCGACTAGCGGGGAGCTCCTACGAGCAGTACTTC.